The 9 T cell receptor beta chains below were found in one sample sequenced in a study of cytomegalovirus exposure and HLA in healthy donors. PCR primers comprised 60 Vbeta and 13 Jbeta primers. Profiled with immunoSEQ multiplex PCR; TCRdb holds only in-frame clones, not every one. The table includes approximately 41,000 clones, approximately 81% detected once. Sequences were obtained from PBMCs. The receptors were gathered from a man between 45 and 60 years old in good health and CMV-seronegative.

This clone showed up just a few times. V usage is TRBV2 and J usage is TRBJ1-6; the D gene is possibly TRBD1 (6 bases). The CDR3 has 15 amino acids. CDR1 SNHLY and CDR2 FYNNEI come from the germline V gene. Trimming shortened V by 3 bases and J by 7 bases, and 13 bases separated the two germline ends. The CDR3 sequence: CASSDKQGGNSPLHF. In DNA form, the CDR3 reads TGTGCCAGCAGTGATAAACAGGGCGGCAATTCACCCCTCCACTTT.

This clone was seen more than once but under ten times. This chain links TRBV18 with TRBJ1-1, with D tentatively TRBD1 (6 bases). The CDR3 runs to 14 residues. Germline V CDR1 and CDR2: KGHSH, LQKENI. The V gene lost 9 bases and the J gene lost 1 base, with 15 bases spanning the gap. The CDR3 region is CASMPGHSNTEAFF. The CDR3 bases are TGTGCCAGTATGCCGGGACACTCGAACACTGAAGCTTTCTTT.

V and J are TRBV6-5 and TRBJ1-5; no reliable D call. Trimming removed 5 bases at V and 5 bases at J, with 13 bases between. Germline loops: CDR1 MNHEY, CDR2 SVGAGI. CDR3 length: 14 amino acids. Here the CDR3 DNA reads TGTGCCAGCAGTCGAGGAGTAGCCGATCAGCCCCAGCATTTT. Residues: CASSRGVADQPQHF.

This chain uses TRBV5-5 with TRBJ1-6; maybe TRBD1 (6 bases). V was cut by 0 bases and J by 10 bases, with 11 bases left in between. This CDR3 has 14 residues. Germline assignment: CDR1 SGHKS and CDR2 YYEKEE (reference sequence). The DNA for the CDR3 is TGTGCCAGCAGCTTGGGGACAGAGGGCTCACCCCTCCACTTT. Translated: CASSLGTEGSPLHF.

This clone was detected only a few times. The CDR3 spells CASSVGGNTDTQYF. CDR3 nucleotide sequence: TGTGCCAGCAGCGTAGGAGGCAACACAGATACGCAGTATTTT. The chain carries TRBV9 and TRBJ2-3; D ambiguous. The CDR3 has 14 residues. Looked up from germline, CDR1 is SGDLS and CDR2 is YYNGEE. Trimming removed 0 bases at V and 2 bases at J, with 7 bases between.

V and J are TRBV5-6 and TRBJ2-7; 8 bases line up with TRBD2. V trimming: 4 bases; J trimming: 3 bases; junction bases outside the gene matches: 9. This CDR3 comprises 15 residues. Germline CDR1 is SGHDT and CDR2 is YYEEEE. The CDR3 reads CASSPRLASGYEQYF. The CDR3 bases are TGTGCCAGCAGCCCCCGACTAGCGAGTGGCTACGAGCAGTACTTC.

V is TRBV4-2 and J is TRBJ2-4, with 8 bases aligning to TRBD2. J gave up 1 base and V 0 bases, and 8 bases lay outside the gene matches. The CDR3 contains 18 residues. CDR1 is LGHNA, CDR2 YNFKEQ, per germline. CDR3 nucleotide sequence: TGTGCCAGCAGCCAAGAAGATGGCGGGAGGAGGGCCAAAAACATTCAGTACTTC. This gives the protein CASSQEDGGRRAKNIQYF.

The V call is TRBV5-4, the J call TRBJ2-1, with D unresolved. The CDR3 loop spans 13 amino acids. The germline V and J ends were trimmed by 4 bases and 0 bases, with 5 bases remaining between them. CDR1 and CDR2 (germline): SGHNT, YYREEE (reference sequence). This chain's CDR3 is CASSRSSYNEQFF. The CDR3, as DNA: TGTGCCAGCAGCCGGAGCTCCTACAATGAGCAGTTCTTC.

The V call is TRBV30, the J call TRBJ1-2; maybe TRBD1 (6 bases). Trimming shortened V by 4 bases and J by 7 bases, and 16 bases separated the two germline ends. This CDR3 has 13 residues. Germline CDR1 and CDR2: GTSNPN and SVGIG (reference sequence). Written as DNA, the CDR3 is TGTGCCTGGAACAGGGCCATGAAAGGTGGCTACACCTTC. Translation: CAWNRAMKGGYTF.